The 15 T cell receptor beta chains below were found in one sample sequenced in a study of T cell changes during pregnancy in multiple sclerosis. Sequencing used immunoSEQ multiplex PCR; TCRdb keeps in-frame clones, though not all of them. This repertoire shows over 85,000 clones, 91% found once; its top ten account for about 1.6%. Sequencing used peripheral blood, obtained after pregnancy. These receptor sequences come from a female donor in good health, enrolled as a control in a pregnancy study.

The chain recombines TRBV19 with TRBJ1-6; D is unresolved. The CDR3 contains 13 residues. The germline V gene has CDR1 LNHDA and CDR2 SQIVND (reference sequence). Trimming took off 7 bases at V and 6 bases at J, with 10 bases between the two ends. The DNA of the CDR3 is TGTGCCAGTAATGATCGGTCTAATTCACCCCTCCACTTT. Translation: CASNDRSNSPLHF.

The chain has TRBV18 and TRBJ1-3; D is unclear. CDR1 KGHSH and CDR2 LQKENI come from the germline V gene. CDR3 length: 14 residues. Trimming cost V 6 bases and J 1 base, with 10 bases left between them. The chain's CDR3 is CASSHDQSGNTIYF. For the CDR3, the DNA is TGTGCCAGCTCTCACGATCAGTCTGGAAACACCATATATTTT.

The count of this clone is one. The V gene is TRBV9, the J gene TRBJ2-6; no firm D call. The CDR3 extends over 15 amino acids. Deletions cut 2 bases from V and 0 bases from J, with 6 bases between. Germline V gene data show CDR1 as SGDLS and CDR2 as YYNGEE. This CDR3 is CASSVTSSGANVLTF. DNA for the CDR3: TGTGCCAGCAGCGTCACCAGCTCTGGGGCCAACGTCCTGACTTTC.

In nucleotides, the CDR3 is TGCGCCAGCAGCCGCACGACAGGAGTGGAGGATCAGCCCCAGCATTTT. This translates into CASSRTTGVEDQPQHF. The chain joins TRBV5-1 to TRBJ1-5; perhaps TRBD1 as D (6 bases). V was shortened by 4 bases and J by 5 bases, with 19 bases between the two germline ends. In germline, CDR1 is SGHRS, CDR2 YFSETQ. CDR3 length equals 16 residues.

This CDR3 reads CASSIDAAAGEKLFF. The CDR3 DNA reads as TGTGCCAGTAGTATAGATGCGGCAGCCGGGGAGAAACTGTTTTTT. The chain combines TRBV19 with TRBJ1-4; no reliable D call. The CDR3 is 15 residues long. Trimming took off 0 bases at V and 11 bases at J, with 16 bases between the two ends. The germline V gene has CDR1 LNHDA and CDR2 SQIVND (reference sequence).

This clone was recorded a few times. The CDR3: CASSNNPKLNYGYTF. In DNA form, the CDR3 reads TGTGCCAGCAGCAATAACCCCAAACTCAACTATGGCTACACCTTC. This chain uses TRBV21-1 with TRBJ1-2. TRBV21-1 is given as a pseudogene. CDR3 length: 15 residues.

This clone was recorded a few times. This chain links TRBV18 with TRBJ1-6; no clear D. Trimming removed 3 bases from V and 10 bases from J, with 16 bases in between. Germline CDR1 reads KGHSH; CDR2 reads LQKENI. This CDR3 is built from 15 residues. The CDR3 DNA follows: TGTGCCAGCTCACCTAGTACGGGGATAGGCTCACCCCTCCACTTT. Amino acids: CASSPSTGIGSPLHF.

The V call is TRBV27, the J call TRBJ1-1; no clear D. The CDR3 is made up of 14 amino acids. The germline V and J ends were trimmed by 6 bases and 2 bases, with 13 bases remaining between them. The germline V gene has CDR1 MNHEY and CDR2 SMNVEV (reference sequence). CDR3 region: CASRIGQLNTEAFF. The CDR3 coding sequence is TGTGCCAGCAGGATTGGGCAGCTAAACACTGAAGCTTTCTTT.

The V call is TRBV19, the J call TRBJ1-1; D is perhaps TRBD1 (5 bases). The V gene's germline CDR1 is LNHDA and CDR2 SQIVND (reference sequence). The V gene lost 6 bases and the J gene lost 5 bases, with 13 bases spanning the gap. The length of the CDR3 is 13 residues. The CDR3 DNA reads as TGTGCCAGTAGAAAAACGGGGGGAACTGAAGCTTTCTTT. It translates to CASRKTGGTEAFF.

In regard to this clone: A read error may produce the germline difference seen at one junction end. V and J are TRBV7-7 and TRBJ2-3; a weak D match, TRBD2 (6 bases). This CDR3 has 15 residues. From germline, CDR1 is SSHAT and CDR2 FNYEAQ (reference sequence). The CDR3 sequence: CASSLVGGAGDTQYF. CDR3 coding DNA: TGTGCTAGCAGCTTAGTCGGCGGGGCCGGGGATACGCAGTATTTT.

The CDR3 loop is CASSPAGNEAFF. Written as DNA, the CDR3 is TGTGCCAGCTCACCGGCGGGGAACGAAGCTTTCTTT. V gene TRBV18 combines with J gene TRBJ1-1; the D is unclear. V shed 3 bases and J shed 8 bases, with 10 bases lying between them. CDR3 length: 12 residues. Germline CDR1 is KGHSH and CDR2 is LQKENI.

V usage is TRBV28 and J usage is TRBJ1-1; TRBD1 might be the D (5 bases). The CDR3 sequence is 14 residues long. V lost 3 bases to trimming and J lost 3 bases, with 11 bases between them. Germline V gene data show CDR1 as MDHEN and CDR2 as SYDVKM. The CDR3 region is CASSFSWGDTEAFF. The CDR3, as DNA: TGTGCCAGCAGTTTCTCTTGGGGGGACACTGAAGCTTTCTTT.

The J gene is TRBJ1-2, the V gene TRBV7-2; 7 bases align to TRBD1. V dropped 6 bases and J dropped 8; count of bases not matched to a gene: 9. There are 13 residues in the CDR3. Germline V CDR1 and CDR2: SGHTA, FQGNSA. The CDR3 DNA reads TGTGCCAGCAGGAGGGGGCTTCTCTACGGCTACACCTTC. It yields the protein CASRRGLLYGYTF.

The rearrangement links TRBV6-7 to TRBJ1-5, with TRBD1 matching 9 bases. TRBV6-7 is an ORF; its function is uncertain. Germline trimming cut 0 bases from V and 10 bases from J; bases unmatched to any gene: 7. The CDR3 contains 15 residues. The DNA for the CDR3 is TGTGCCAGCAGTTACTCGACAGGGGGGGGGTCTCCCCAGCATTTT. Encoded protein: CASSYSTGGGSPQHF.

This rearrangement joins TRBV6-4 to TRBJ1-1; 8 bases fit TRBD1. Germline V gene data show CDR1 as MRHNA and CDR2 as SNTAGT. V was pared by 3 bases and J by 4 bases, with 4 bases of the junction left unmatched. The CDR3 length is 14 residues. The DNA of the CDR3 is TGTGCCAGCAGTGAACAGGGGGGGATCACTGAAGCTTTCTTT. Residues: CASSEQGGITEAFF.